Listed below are T cell receptor beta chains from one sample, sequenced in a study of blood T cell repertoires in COVID-19. Assay: immunoSEQ multiplex PCR; the TCRdb copy retains only in-frame clones and omits some. The top ten hold approximately 1.8% of the sample, which has fewer than 250,000 clones, 88% seen once. Sequencing was carried out using peripheral blood. These receptors were taken from a man between 65 and 85 years old with acute or convalescent COVID-19. CDR3s include the opening cysteine and the closing phenylalanine or tryptophan. A D gene is named only where the DNA matches it firmly. A row's size may be missing; if present it is once, few, many or a size class.

TRBV3-1/TRBV3-2	TRBD2	once	TRBJ2-7	TGTGCCAGCAGCCAACATAGCGGGAGGGTCGGCGAGCAGTACTTC	CASSQHSGRVGEQYF
TRBV10-3	TRBD2	-	TRBJ2-3	TGTGCCATCAGTGAGCCGACTAGCGGAAGCACAGATACGCAGTATTTT	CAISEPTSGSTDTQYF
TRBV15	-	few	TRBJ2-5	TGTGCCACCAGCAGAGACGGAGGCCGAGAGACCCAGTACTTC	CATSRDGGRETQYF
TRBV4-3	-	-	TRBJ2-7	TGCGCCAGCAGCCCCAGTGGGGGCAGGGGATTCGGCGAGCAGTACTTC	CASSPSGGRGFGEQYF
TRBV5-6	-	-	TRBJ1-2	TGTGCCAGCAGCCTACAGGGAAGGAGCAACTATGGCTACACCTTC	CASSLQGRSNYGYTF
TRBV2	-	-	TRBJ1-2	TGTGCCAGCAGCGCGGCGATCGGTGGTAACTATGGCTACACCTTC	CASSAAIGGNYGYTF
TRBV7-8	TRBD1	once	TRBJ2-1	TGTGCCAGCAGCCAAGGGACAGGGGCAGGTCTTGAGCAGTTCTTC	CASSQGTGAGLEQFF
TRBV27	-	-	TRBJ1-1	TGTGCCAGCAGCGACGACAGGACGAACACTGAAGCTTTCTTT	CASSDDRTNTEAFF
TRBV6-5	TRBD1	once	TRBJ1-4	TGTGCCAGCAGCCAGGGACAGGGTGGCGAAAAACTGTTTTTT	CASSQGQGGEKLFF
TRBV4-1	TRBD2	-	TRBJ2-7	TGCGCCAGCAGCCAAGGGTTGGGGGGGATCGCCTACGAGCAGTACTTC	CASSQGLGGIAYEQYF
TRBV24-1	TRBD1	-	TRBJ2-7	TGTGCCACCAGTGACGGCCGGGACAGGGGCCAAGCCCACGAGCAGTACTTC	CATSDGRDRGQAHEQYF
TRBV18	-	once	TRBJ2-7	TGTGCCAGCTCCCTGTCTAGCGTCCACGAGCAGTACTTC	CASSLSSVHEQYF
TRBV29-1	TRBD1	few	TRBJ2-1	TGCAGCGGGGAGTTGAGGGCAGGGGGCCAGTTCTTC	CSGELRAGGQFF
TRBV7-9	TRBD2	-	TRBJ2-1	TGTGCCAGCAGCCTGGCTAGCGGGGGCTACAATGAGCAGTTCTTC	CASSLASGGYNEQFF
TRBV5-1	TRBD1	-	TRBJ2-3	TGCGCCAGCAGCCCAGGGACAGCGACAGATACGCAGTATTTT	CASSPGTATDTQYF
TRBV5-6	TRBD2	-	TRBJ2-1	TGTGCCAGCAGCTCCCGGACTAGCGGGAGAGGCTATGAGCAGTTCTTC	CASSSRTSGRGYEQFF
TRBV30	-	-	TRBJ2-1	TGTGCCTGGAGTGCTTTCGGTGAGCAGTTCTTC	CAWSAFGEQFF
TRBV4-1	TRBD2	once	TRBJ2-1	TGCGCCAGCAGCCAAGATTGGGGACCCGCGGGGGATGAGCAGTTCTTC	CASSQDWGPAGDEQFF
TRBV5-1	-	once	TRBJ2-2	TGCGCCAGCAGCTTGGGCCAGGGGACCACCGGGGAGCTGTTTTTT	CASSLGQGTTGELFF
TRBV2	-	-	TRBJ1-5	TGTGCCAGCACGCGGTTCAGCAATCAGCCCCAGCATTTT	CASTRFSNQPQHF
TRBV3-1/TRBV3-2	-	-	TRBJ2-1	TGTGCCAGCAGCCAAGGTACTAGTCCGCTCGGCAATGAGCAGTTCTTC	CASSQGTSPLGNEQFF
TRBV19	TRBD1	many	TRBJ1-2	TGTGCCAGTAGTGCGGACAGGGGAGATAGTAACTATGGCTACACCTTC	CASSADRGDSNYGYTF
TRBV7-2	-	-	TRBJ2-1	TGTGCCAGCAGCGGGCGGGCGGGCTCCTACAATGAGCAGTTCTTC	CASSGRAGSYNEQFF
TRBV4-2	TRBD2	once	TRBJ2-2	TGTGCCAGCAGCCAAGAGGTAGCGGGAGTAACTGGCGGGGAGCTGTTTTTT	CASSQEVAGVTGGELFF
TRBV11-1	TRBD1	once	TRBJ1-4	TGTGCCAGCAGACCGACCGGGACAGCTAATGAAAAACTGTTTTTT	CASRPTGTANEKLFF
TRBV7-6	TRBD2	-	TRBJ2-1	TGTGCCAGCAGCTTTAGACTAGCGGGAGGGCAATACAATGAGCAGTTCTTC	CASSFRLAGGQYNEQFF
TRBV7-2	TRBD2	-	TRBJ2-1	TGTGCCAGCAGCTTAGAACTAGCGGTTCCCAATGAGCAGTTCTTC	CASSLELAVPNEQFF
TRBV3-1/TRBV3-2	TRBD2	-	TRBJ2-1	TGTGCCAGCAGCCAAGTGGCGCTAGCGGGAGACAATGAGCAGTTCTTC	CASSQVALAGDNEQFF
TRBV7-3	-	once	TRBJ2-5	TGTGCCAGCAGCTCATCCGGGACATACCAAGAGACCCAGTACTTC	CASSSSGTYQETQYF
TRBV28	-	-	TRBJ2-7	TGTGCCAGCAGTTTGGCCAAGCGTTCCTACGAGCAGTACTTC	CASSLAKRSYEQYF
TRBV7-8	-	-	TRBJ1-4	TGTGCCAGCAGCTTAACGGGGGGGCGCACGGAAAAACTGTTTTTT	CASSLTGGRTEKLFF
TRBV19	-	-	TRBJ2-3	TGTGCCAGTAGTATAGTCAGGGGTGCAGATACGCAGTATTTT	CASSIVRGADTQYF
TRBV6-2/TRBV6-3	TRBD1	-	TRBJ1-1	TGTGCCAGCAGTAAGAGGGCCCAAGGGACAGTTAACACTGAAGCTTTCTTT	CASSKRAQGTVNTEAFF
TRBV7-9	-	-	TRBJ2-1	TGTGCCAGCAGCTTAGCATTAGCGGCATACAATGAGCAGTTCTTC	CASSLALAAYNEQFF
TRBV4-3	TRBD2	-	TRBJ2-1	TGCGCCAGCAGCCAAGATGTGGCTAGCGGGATGGTTGAGCAGTTCTTC	CASSQDVASGMVEQFF
TRBV9	-	-	TRBJ2-5	TGTGCCAGCAGCGTAGGGCCGTTATACCAAGAGACCCAGTACTTC	CASSVGPLYQETQYF
TRBV5-1	-	-	TRBJ1-3	TGCGCCAGCAGCTTGGCCTCGGGCTCTGGAAACACCATATATTTT	CASSLASGSGNTIYF
TRBV6-6	TRBD2	-	TRBJ2-5	TGTGCCAGCAACCCACTAGCGAGGGGGACCCAGTACTTC	CASNPLARGTQYF
TRBV28	-	once	TRBJ1-5	TGTGCCAGCAGTCCATTGAGCAATCAGCCCCAGCATTTT	CASSPLSNQPQHF
TRBV27	-	-	TRBJ2-2	TGTGCCAGCAGCCTTACGCGGGGATTCGCCGGGGAGCTGTTTTTT	CASSLTRGFAGELFF
TRBV5-5	-	-	TRBJ2-5	TGTGCCAGCAGCCGCTCGGCCAGGCCACAAGAGACCCAGTACTTC	CASSRSARPQETQYF
TRBV2	TRBD1	-	TRBJ2-7	TGTGCCAGCAGTGTAAGACAGGGTGGATACGAGCAGTACTTC	CASSVRQGGYEQYF
TRBV5-1	TRBD2	-	TRBJ2-5	TGCGCCAGCAGCCCAACGGGGGAAGCGGGAGCCCAAGAGACCCAGTACTTC	CASSPTGEAGAQETQYF
TRBV7-2	TRBD1	-	TRBJ1-2	TGTGCCAGCAGCTCGGGACAGGGGTATGGCTACACCTTC	CASSSGQGYGYTF
TRBV9	-	-	TRBJ1-3	TGTGCCAGCAGCGGATCAGGGTCTGGAAACACCATATATTTT	CASSGSGSGNTIYF
TRBV25-1	-	-	TRBJ1-6	TGTGCCAGCCAGACAGGCTCCTATAATTCACCCCTCCACTTT	CASQTGSYNSPLHF
TRBV11-2	TRBD2	-	TRBJ2-3	TGTGCCAGCAGCCTTGGGACTAGCGCAAGCACAGATACGCAGTATTTT	CASSLGTSASTDTQYF
TRBV9	-	once	TRBJ2-4	TGTGCCAGCAGTTCTCGGGTGTGGGACATTCAGTACTTC	CASSSRVWDIQYF
TRBV29-1	TRBD1	-	TRBJ2-5	TGCAGCTTAATAGCGCGCGGGTACGGACAGGGGATTTTAGCGGAAGAGACCCAGTACTTC	CSLIARGYGQGILAEETQYF
TRBV2	-	few	TRBJ2-3	TGTGCCAGCAGTGGACAGAACCTCTTGCCAGATACGCAGTATTTT	CASSGQNLLPDTQYF